The rows below give T cell receptor beta chains drawn from one sample of a study of blood T cell repertoires in COVID-19. The protocol was immunoSEQ multiplex PCR, while the TCRdb copy is restricted to in-frame clones and leaves out a portion. The sample has tens of thousands of clones; approximately 91% are singletons. The sequenced sample was peripheral blood. These receptors were obtained from a human donor in a cohort sampled during active COVID-19. Both conserved end residues are part of each CDR3. A D gene is named only where the DNA matches it firmly. For some rows the clone size is stated as once, few or many, or as a class when expanded; others skip it.

v_call	clone_size	d_call	j_call	cdr3_nt	cdr3_aa
TRBV3-1/TRBV3-2	.	.	TRBJ2-6	TGTGCCAGCGCATCCGACAGGAACCCCCCCATCGGATCTGGGGCCAACGTCCTGACTTTC	CASASDRNPPIGSGANVLTF
TRBV28	.	TRBD1	TRBJ2-7	TGTGCCAGCAGTTCCATTGGGACAGGCCCTTTCACCTACGAGCAGTACTTC	CASSSIGTGPFTYEQYF
TRBV19	.	.	TRBJ2-2	TGTGCCAGTAGTATGGGACGGGGGGCTGTGAACACCGGGGAGCTGTTTTTT	CASSMGRGAVNTGELFF
TRBV12-5	.	TRBD2	TRBJ2-1	TGTGCTAGTGCCAGGGGACTAGCGGACGGCTACAATGAGCAGTTCTTC	CASARGLADGYNEQFF
TRBV12-3/TRBV12-4	.	.	TRBJ2-3	TGTGCCAGCAGTCGCACAAGTACGCAGTATTTT	CASSRTSTQYF
TRBV5-5	.	.	TRBJ2-7	TGTGCCAGCAGCTTGAGTCCCTTTTCTCGCCAGGTGGGGACTTACGAGCAGTACTTC	CASSLSPFSRQVGTYEQYF
TRBV5-6	.	TRBD2	TRBJ2-1	TGTGCCAGCAGCTTGGCCGGGGGGGCCTACAATGAGCAGTTCTTC	CASSLAGGAYNEQFF
TRBV30	.	.	TRBJ1-1	TGTGCCCTAGGGGTCCCTGAAGCTTTCTTT	CALGVPEAFF
TRBV19	.	.	TRBJ1-4	TGTGCCAGTAGCGGTCATGAGGGACTGTTTTTT	CASSGHEGLFF
TRBV30	.	.	TRBJ2-1	TGTGCCTGGAGTGTACCTGACTGGAGGAATGAGCAGTTCTTC	CAWSVPDWRNEQFF
TRBV5-4	.	.	TRBJ2-4	TGTGCCAGCAGCTTGTGGGTCGCAGGGGCCGTGGTAGCCAAAAACATTCAGTACTTC	CASSLWVAGAVVAKNIQYF
TRBV5-1	.	.	TRBJ1-2	TGCGCCAGCAGCTTGAAGTCAGGGCCGGTGGGCTACACCTTC	CASSLKSGPVGYTF
TRBV11-2	.	TRBD2	TRBJ2-5	TGTGCCAGCAGCGCCGGGGGGGGCCTAGAGGAGACCCAGTACTTC	CASSAGGGLEETQYF
TRBV3-1/TRBV3-2	.	.	TRBJ1-2	TGTGCCAGCAGCCATTTGGACAAGCATAACTATGGCTACACCTTC	CASSHLDKHNYGYTF
TRBV21-1	.	.	TRBJ2-3	TGTGCCAGGGGATACAATCCAAGGACTAGGACGGGAGATACGCAGTATTTT	CARGYNPRTRTGDTQYF
TRBV28	.	.	TRBJ1-5	TGTGCCAGCAGTTTTGGCAGCGGCAGTCAGCCCCAGCATTTT	CASSFGSGSQPQHF
TRBV10-3	.	TRBD1	TRBJ1-5	TGTGCCATCAGTTTGGACAGGGTGGTTCAGCCCCAGCATTTT	CAISLDRVVQPQHF
TRBV11-3	.	.	TRBJ2-1	TGTGCCAGGTCTCGGGAGCTCTACAATGAGCAGTTCTTC	CARSRELYNEQFF
TRBV5-1	.	.	TRBJ1-1	TGCGCCAGCAGGTCCGAGTGGGTAGCGGGCACTGAAGCTTTCTTT	CASRSEWVAGTEAFF
TRBV24-1	once	.	TRBJ1-2	TGTGCCCTCCTTAAGTTAGCTGGCTACACCTTC	CALLKLAGYTF
TRBV27	.	.	TRBJ2-3	TGTGCCAGCAGTTCGGCCAGGAGCACAGATACGCAGTATTTT	CASSSARSTDTQYF
TRBV5-6	.	.	TRBJ1-2	TGTGCCAGCAGCTCCGGACCGATGGGGGGCTATGGCTACACCTTC	CASSSGPMGGYGYTF
TRBV19	once	.	TRBJ1-5	TGTGCCAGTCTGAAACTTAGGGGGGGCGGCAATCAGCCCCAGCATTTT	CASLKLRGGGNQPQHF
TRBV13	once	TRBD1	TRBJ2-1	TGTGCCAGCAGCTCAGGGACAGACAATGAGCAGTTCTTC	CASSSGTDNEQFF
TRBV2	.	.	TRBJ2-1	TGTGCCTATGCAAACGGGGGTGCGGATGAGCAGTTCTTC	CAYANGGADEQFF
TRBV19	.	.	TRBJ2-1	TGTGCCAGTAGTAGCCTAGACAGGGTGGAGGGAGAGCAGTTCTTC	CASSSLDRVEGEQFF
TRBV5-1	.	.	TRBJ1-1	TGCGCCAGCAGCTTGGGGTTCAGTGGGGACTTGAACACTGAAGCTTTCTTT	CASSLGFSGDLNTEAFF
TRBV10-3	.	TRBD2	TRBJ2-7	TGTGCCATCAGTGGGGGACTAGCGGACTCCTACGAGCAGTACTTC	CAISGGLADSYEQYF
TRBV5-4	.	.	TRBJ2-5	TGTGCCAGCAGCTTGATATCAGGGGAAGAGACCCAGTACTTC	CASSLISGEETQYF
TRBV11-2	.	TRBD1	TRBJ2-5	TGTGCCAGCGGTCCAGGGGGAGAGACCCAGTACTTC	CASGPGGETQYF
TRBV4-1	.	TRBD1	TRBJ2-2	TGCGCCAGCAGCCAAGTGGGACAGGGGAGGGCCGGGGAGCTGTTTTTT	CASSQVGQGRAGELFF
TRBV6-4	once	TRBD2	TRBJ2-4	TGTGCCAGCAGTCAATTGCCCGGGACTAGCAAAAACATTCAGTACTTC	CASSQLPGTSKNIQYF
TRBV7-8	.	.	TRBJ1-1	TGTGCCAGCAGCTTGGGACAGAACACTGAAGCTTTCTTT	CASSLGQNTEAFF
TRBV4-2	.	.	TRBJ2-5	TGTGCCAGCAGCCAAGAAGGGGGGGGTTTGGAGACCCAGTACTTC	CASSQEGGGLETQYF
TRBV10-2	.	.	TRBJ1-5	TGCGCCAGCAGTGATTATTCAGATCAGCCCCAGCATTTT	CASSDYSDQPQHF
TRBV27	.	.	TRBJ2-5	TGTGCCAGCAGTGGGAGGGGGACAAGAGAGACCCAGTACTTC	CASSGRGTRETQYF
TRBV5-8	.	.	TRBJ1-6	TGTGCCAGCAGCTTTCGGGGAGGATCACCCCTCCACTTT	CASSFRGGSPLHF
TRBV19	once	TRBD1	TRBJ1-2	TGTGCCAGTAGTGACCGGGACAGCCTAAATGGCTACACCTTC	CASSDRDSLNGYTF
TRBV28	.	.	TRBJ2-7	TGTGCCAGCACCCCCCCAAACGGTAACGGGGTAGAGCAGTACTTC	CASTPPNGNGVEQYF
TRBV18	.	.	TRBJ2-3	TGTGCCAGCTCACCTTTCTTTACACGAGGGACAACCACTAGCACAGATACGCAGTATTTT	CASSPFFTRGTTTSTDTQYF
TRBV28	.	.	TRBJ2-6	TGTGCCAGCAGTGAGTTCTCTGGGGCCAACGTCCTGACTTTC	CASSEFSGANVLTF
TRBV11-3	.	.	TRBJ2-1	TGTGCCAGCAGCTGGAATGCAGGGAAATGGAATGAGCAGTTCTTC	CASSWNAGKWNEQFF
TRBV7-9	.	TRBD1	TRBJ1-3	TGTGCCAGCAGCCCGAAAGACAGGGCTGGAAACACCATATATTTT	CASSPKDRAGNTIYF
TRBV6-6	.	.	TRBJ1-1	TGTGCCAGCAGTCCCGCCGCTGGGGCACTGGAGAACACTGAAGCTTTCTTT	CASSPAAGALENTEAFF
TRBV25-1	once	.	TRBJ2-1	TGTGCCAGCAGGGATTACAGTGAGCAGTTCTTC	CASRDYSEQFF